This TCR beta chain originates from a study of technical replicates of blood from several donors (dated by TCRdb to about 2017). For CDR1 and CDR2, the germline V gene (reference sequence) lists LNHNV and YYDKDF. V loses 5 bases, J loses 1 base, and the germline ends lie 11 bases apart. Counted from cysteine to phenylalanine, this CDR3 has 14 amino acids. CDR3 DNA only is kept here, 42 bases in frame from base 1. About this clone itself: Its antigen has not been determined. Qualities for individual bases were not recorded, and no much larger clone is one base off.

Libraries were made using the immunoSEQ multiplex PCR assay. TCRdb retrieved this table from immuneACCESS and kept in-frame rearrangements only. Not all clones are present; in checked studies, unresolved V genes account for under half, and no reason is known for the remainder. The sample contains tens of thousands of clones, approximately 92% of them found a single time. 0.41% of the sample rests with the top ten. This receptor chain uses TRBV15 and TRBJ1-1; tentative D gene TRBD1, with 5 bases matching. The TCR originated in a human donor in good health. The sequenced material came from T cells isolated from PBMCs. The CDR3 loop reads CATSRKTGNTEAFF. The nucleotide sequence is given as TGTGCCACCAGCCGAAAAACAGGGAACACTGAAGCTTTCTTT.